The 30 T cell receptor beta chains below come from one sample, sequenced in a study of shared clonotypes between healthy human individuals. Libraries were prepared by immunoSEQ multiplex PCR; TCRdb keeps only in-frame clonotypes and omits some of them. The sample holds hundreds of thousands of clones, approximately 96% seen once. The naive CD8 subset, CD45RO-negative cells positively selected for CCR7, excluded terminally differentiated effector memory CD45RA+ cells. The specimen was naive CD8+ T cells sorted from blood. The receptors were gathered from a woman younger than 45 in good health.

This clone was counted once. This chain connects TRBV27 to TRBJ1-5; D gene unclear. V lost 0 bases and J lost 4, with 7 bases in between. The CDR3 covers 14 residues. CDR1 MNHEY and CDR2 SMNVEV come from the germline V gene (reference sequence). Written as DNA, the CDR3 is TGTGCCAGCAGTTTATCCCCGGGGAATCAGCCCCAGCATTTT. This translates into CASSLSPGNQPQHF.

J is TRBJ2-7 and V is TRBV9; 13 nucleotides match TRBD2. The ends lost 4 bases at V and 5 bases at J; junction bases unmatched: 6. Looked up from germline, CDR1 is SGDLS and CDR2 is YYNGEE. CDR3 size: 15 residues. The CDR3 region is CASSPRTSGSNEQYF. CDR3 nucleotides: TGTGCCAGCAGCCCGAGGACTAGCGGGAGTAACGAGCAGTACTTC.

J is TRBJ1-5 and V is TRBV19; TRBD1 matches at 7 bases. V lost 7 bases and J lost 6; bases outside the gene matches: 6. Germline lookup yields CDR1 LNHDA and CDR2 SQIVND (reference sequence). This CDR3 has 13 amino acids. The CDR3 spells CASTPGGGQPQHF. DNA for the CDR3: TGTGCCAGTACCCCAGGGGGGGGTCAGCCCCAGCATTTT.

The chain recombines TRBV7-9 with TRBJ2-5, with D hard to call. Trimming left V 2 bases short and J 0 bases short, with 10 bases between. The length of the CDR3 is 15 residues. Germline V lookup: CDR1 SEHNR, CDR2 FQNEAQ (reference sequence). This CDR3 is CASSLPLRNQETQYF. The CDR3 nucleotides are TGTGCCAGCAGCTTACCCCTGCGGAACCAAGAGACCCAGTACTTC.

The chain carries TRBV28 and TRBJ2-7, with no clear D. The CDR3 has 14 residues. The V end lost 2 bases, the J end lost 6 bases, and 14 bases lay between the germline ends. Germline V CDR1 and CDR2: MDHEN, SYDVKM. The CDR3 DNA is TGTGCCAGCAGTTTAATCCCAGCGATGGGCGAGCAGTACTTC. This encodes CASSLIPAMGEQYF.

This clone appeared a few times. The CDR3 bases are TGTGCCAGCACCAGGGAAGGGAACGAGCAGTACTTC. This sequence encodes CASTREGNEQYF. This chain joins TRBV2 and TRBJ2-7; possibly TRBD1 for D (5 bases). V was clipped by 7 bases and J by 5 bases, with 12 bases between them. CDR1 SNHLY and CDR2 FYNNEI come from the germline V gene. This CDR3 comprises 12 residues. Based on the CDR3 plus reference TRBV2 and TRBJ2-7, the full variable domain is EPEVTQTPSHQVTQMGQEVILRCVPISNHLYFYWYRQILGQKVEFLVSFYNNEISEKSEIFDDQFSVERPDGSNFTLKIRSTKLEDSAMYFCASTREGNEQYFGPGTRLTVT.

V usage is TRBV9 and J usage is TRBJ2-1, with D perhaps being TRBD1 or TRBD2 (5 bases each). Looked up from germline, CDR1 is SGDLS and CDR2 is YYNGEE. The length of the CDR3 is 13 residues. Trimming pared 0 bases from V and 8 bases from J, leaving 9 bases between. The CDR3: CASSVVRDDEQFF. CDR3 bases: TGTGCCAGCAGCGTAGTTAGGGACGATGAGCAGTTCTTC.

CDR3 sequence (DNA): TGTGCCAGCAGCCCCACAGGGGGACTTAGCACAGATACGCAGTATTTT. It translates to CASSPTGGLSTDTQYF. The chain uses TRBV2 and TRBJ2-3; 8 bases align to TRBD1. The CDR3 is 16 residues long. CDR1 is SNHLY and CDR2 is FYNNEI in the germline V gene. With V trimmed by 6 bases and J by 0 bases, 8 bases remained unmatched.

The J gene is TRBJ1-4, the V gene TRBV9, with D hard to call. The germline V gene has CDR1 SGDLS and CDR2 YYNGEE. V was cut by 0 bases and J by 0 bases, with 6 bases left in between. The CDR3 extends over 15 amino acids. CDR3 residues: CASSVASATNEKLFF. The CDR3 DNA sequence: TGTGCCAGCAGCGTAGCCAGTGCAACTAATGAAAAACTGTTTTTT.

Concerning this clone itself: Other DNA sequences in this specimen translate into the identical CDR3. The chain carries TRBV27 and TRBJ2-1; no clear D gene. Germline V lookup: CDR1 MNHEY, CDR2 SMNVEV (reference sequence). The CDR3 covers 15 residues. V lost 6 bases, J lost 0 bases, and 12 bases lay in between. The CDR3 nucleotides are TGTGCCAGCAGGTTGGGCGTCAGCTCCTACAATGAGCAGTTCTTC. This encodes CASRLGVSSYNEQFF.

V is TRBV19 and J is TRBJ2-1; 10 bases are a match to TRBD2. The CDR3 has 17 amino acids. V shed 0 bases, J shed 4 bases, and the junction held 6 bases outside the gene matches. Germline values: CDR1 LNHDA, CDR2 SQIVND (reference sequence). The CDR3 DNA reads TGTGCCAGTAGTATAGATCTGGAGACTAGCGGGTACAATGAGCAGTTCTTC. As protein: CASSIDLETSGYNEQFF.

The V and J genes are TRBV13 and TRBJ2-5; D is tentatively TRBD1 or TRBD2 (6 bases each). The CDR3 spans 14 residues. Germline V lookup: CDR1 PRHDT, CDR2 FYEKMQ (reference sequence). Trimming pared 4 bases from V and 7 bases from J, leaving 16 bases between. CDR3 sequence reads: CASSWTGGLATQYF. The CDR3 bases are TGTGCCAGCAGCTGGACCGGGGGCCTGGCGACCCAGTACTTC. Combining the CDR3 with reference TRBV13 and TRBJ2-5 gives the whole variable domain AAGVIQSPRHLIKEKRETATLKCYPIPRHDTVYWYQQGPGQDPQFLISFYEKMQSDKGSIPDRFSAQQFSDYHSELNMSSLELGDSALYFCASSWTGGLATQYFGPGTRLLVL.

The V call is TRBV7-9, the J call TRBJ2-7; D may be TRBD2 (5 bases). Per germline, CDR1 SEHNR and CDR2 FQNEAQ (reference sequence). CDR3 length equals 13 residues. Trimming pared 5 bases from V and 8 bases from J, leaving 16 bases between. CDR3 sequence (DNA): TGTGCCAGCAGCCCCCGGGGAAAGGTCCAGCAGTACTTC. Protein: CASSPRGKVQQYF. The entire variable domain, with the rest obtained from reference TRBV7-9 and TRBJ2-7, is as follows: DTGVSQNPRHKITKRGQNVTFRCDPISEHNRLYWYRQTLGQGPEFLTYFQNEAQLEKSRLLSDRFSAERPKGSFSTLEIQRTEQGDSAMYLCASSPRGKVQQYFGPGTRLTVT.

This sequence joins TRBV27 and TRBJ2-3; D ambiguous. With 6 bases removed from V and 4 bases from J, the gap between germline ends came to 8 bases. Per germline, CDR1 MNHEY and CDR2 SMNVEV (reference sequence). This CDR3 region has 12 residues. The CDR3 loop is CASRTNSDTQYF. CDR3 nucleotide sequence: TGTGCCAGCAGAACCAATTCAGATACGCAGTATTTT.

The genes are TRBV6-4 and TRBJ2-1; possible D gene TRBD2, 5 bases. CDR1 and CDR2 (germline): MRHNA, SNTAGT. The V end lost 2 bases, the J end lost 0 bases, and 17 bases lay between the germline ends. The CDR3 consists of 18 residues. The CDR3 reads CASSDRRPRRSSYNEQFF. The CDR3 nucleotides are TGTGCCAGCAGTGACAGGAGGCCTCGGAGGAGCTCCTACAATGAGCAGTTCTTC.

V gene TRBV7-9 combines with J gene TRBJ1-3; D not certain. The germline V gene encodes CDR1 SEHNR and CDR2 FQNEAQ (reference sequence). The V end lost 5 bases, the J end lost 0 bases, and 11 bases lay between the germline ends. The CDR3 has 15 residues. In DNA form, the CDR3 reads TGTGCCAGCAGCCTTGACGGGAGCTCTGGAAACACCATATATTTT. It codes for CASSLDGSSGNTIYF.

The chain recombines TRBV2 with TRBJ2-6, with no clear D. Germline CDR1 SNHLY, CDR2 FYNNEI. Trimming pared 1 base from V and 0 bases from J, leaving 7 bases between. The CDR3 has 16 residues. CDR3 sequence reads: CASSEGEPSGANVLTF. DNA of the CDR3: TGTGCCAGCAGTGAAGGTGAACCCTCTGGGGCCAACGTCCTGACTTTC.

CDR3 DNA: TGTGCCAGCAGCCCCGGGACTACTACCACAGATACGCAGTATTTT. It yields the protein CASSPGTTTTDTQYF. This chain uses TRBV28 with TRBJ2-3; 7 bases fit TRBD2. The junction had 8 bases not matched to a gene; V was cut back by 6 bases and J by 2 bases. The germline gives CDR1 MDHEN, CDR2 SYDVKM. The CDR3 is 15 residues long.

The chain recombines TRBV6-1 with TRBJ2-1; 7 bases match TRBD1. V was clipped by 1 base and J by 4 bases; unmatched bases: 7. Germline V lookup: CDR1 MNHNS, CDR2 SASEGT. This CDR3 spans 16 amino acids. CDR3 amino acids: CASSEGDRYKYNEQFF. In nucleotides, the CDR3 is TGTGCCAGCAGTGAAGGGGACAGATACAAATACAATGAGCAGTTCTTC.

As for this clone: The same CDR3 is also encoded by other DNA sequences in this sample. The CDR3 coding sequence is TGTGCCAGCAGTACAGGGTCATACGAGCAGTACTTC. Translated, it gives CASSTGSYEQYF. This chain joins TRBV2 and TRBJ2-7, with a weak D call TRBD1 (6 bases). Germline V gene sequence: CDR1 SNHLY, CDR2 FYNNEI. CDR3 length: 12 residues. V lost 5 bases and J 4 bases, leaving 9 bases between the germline ends.

The chain couples TRBV30 to TRBJ2-5; 9 nucleotides align to TRBD1. The closer fit of TRBJ2-7 to the DNA end suggests the J call may be wrong. Germline V lookup: CDR1 GTSNPN, CDR2 SVGIG (reference sequence). The CDR3 consists of 14 residues. The CDR3 bases are TGTGCCTGGAGTACCGGGACAGGGATCAACGAGCAGTACTTC. Amino acid sequence: CAWSTGTGINEQYF.

This chain uses TRBV10-2 with TRBJ2-5, with D possibly matching TRBD2 (6 bases). Trimming removed 2 bases from V and 7 bases from J, with 29 bases in between. Looked up from germline, CDR1 is WSHSY and CDR2 is SAAADI. The CDR3 totals 19 residues. The DNA for the CDR3 is TGCGCCAGCAGTGAGCGCGGGGCCCGTGCGGAGATAAACTGGGGGACCCAGTACTTC. This gives the protein CASSERGARAEINWGTQYF.

As regards this clone: The sample contains more than one DNA sequence encoding this CDR3. The chain uses TRBV27 and TRBJ2-1; tentative D call: TRBD2 (6 bases). Deletions cut 2 bases from V and 3 bases from J, with 11 bases between. This CDR3 spans 15 amino acids. Germline V gene sequence: CDR1 MNHEY, CDR2 SMNVEV (reference sequence). The CDR3 sequence: CASSLPGLSYNEQFF. Written as DNA, the CDR3 is TGTGCCAGCAGTTTACCGGGACTTAGCTACAATGAGCAGTTCTTC.

This clone was counted once. The chain has TRBV2 and TRBJ2-5; possible D gene TRBD1, 5 bases. Judging by the DNA end, TRBJ2-7 fits better; the J call may be wrong. This CDR3 has 12 residues. Germline assignment: CDR1 SNHLY and CDR2 FYNNEI. As DNA, the CDR3 is TGTGCCAGCAGTCCAGGGACCTACGAGCAGTACTTC. It translates to CASSPGTYEQYF.

The chain links TRBV23-1 to TRBJ2-7; D assignment may be TRBD1 or TRBD2 (5 bases each). Being an ORF, TRBV23-1 has a function that is uncertain. V shed 5 bases and J shed 5 bases, with 16 bases lying between them. The CDR3 loop spans 14 amino acids. The CDR3 sequence is CASSTSGTPHEQYF. The CDR3 DNA is TGCGCCAGCAGTACCTCCGGGACCCCCCACGAGCAGTACTTC.

The CDR3: CSVWDGEAFF. For the CDR3, the DNA is TGCAGCGTTTGGGACGGTGAAGCTTTCTTT. The chain is built from TRBV29-1 and TRBJ1-1; perhaps TRBD1 as D (5 bases). The CDR3 has 10 residues. The germline V and J ends were trimmed by 5 bases and 7 bases, with 8 bases remaining between them. CDR1 and CDR2 from the germline V gene are SQVTM and ANQGSEA. The full variable domain, rest sourced from reference TRBV29-1 and TRBJ1-1, is SAVISQKPSRDICQRGTSLTIQCQVDSQVTMMFWYRQQPGQSLTLIATANQGSEATYESGFVIDKFPISRPNLTFSTLTVSNMSPEDSSIYLCSVWDGEAFFGQGTRLTVV.

The CDR3 DNA sequence: TGTGCCAGCAGTGAGGGGGTCGGCGGTAGCAATCAGCCCCAGCATTTT. Protein: CASSEGVGGSNQPQHF. The chain carries TRBV2 and TRBJ1-5, with a tentative D call TRBD1 (5 bases). The V and J ends lost 3 bases and 0 bases respectively, with 12 bases between them. The CDR3 loop spans 16 amino acids. Germline assignment: CDR1 SNHLY and CDR2 FYNNEI.

This chain uses TRBV28 with TRBJ2-7, with 7 bases lining up with TRBD1. This CDR3 is built from 14 residues. Germline CDR1 reads MDHEN; CDR2 reads SYDVKM. V dropped 6 bases and J dropped 5; count of bases not matched to a gene: 10. CDR3 nucleotides: TGTGCCAGCAGCCAAATGGGACAGCGCGACGAGCAGTACTTC. Translating it yields CASSQMGQRDEQYF.

The J gene is TRBJ1-2, the V gene TRBV18; 7 bases line up with TRBD1. This CDR3 comprises 13 residues. Unmatched junction bases numbered 11, after V lost 11 bases and J lost 5 bases. Per the germline V gene, CDR1 is KGHSH and CDR2 is LQKENI. The CDR3 nucleotides are TGTGCCTGCAGGGACAGTGATCTTTATGGCTACACCTTC. This sequence encodes CACRDSDLYGYTF.

The V gene is TRBV28, the J gene TRBJ1-5, with a tentative D call TRBD1 (5 bases). CDR1 is MDHEN and CDR2 is SYDVKM in the germline V gene. Trimming removed 3 bases from V and 1 base from J, with 7 bases in between. The CDR3 covers 14 residues. Here the CDR3 reads CASSFGDSNQPQHF. The DNA for the CDR3 is TGTGCCAGCAGTTTTGGGGACAGCAATCAGCCCCAGCATTTT.